These 32 T cell receptor beta chains were sequenced from one sample in a study of cytomegalovirus exposure and HLA in healthy donors. Use of 60 Vbeta and 13 Jbeta primers characterized the PCR. Measured with immunoSEQ multiplex PCR; TCRdb has only the in-frame clones, and not every one. The sample has about 150,000 clones; roughly 80% are singletons. The sequenced material came from PBMCs. All receptors come from a woman between 40 and 50 years old in good health and CMV-seropositive.

This rearrangement joins TRBV4-1 to TRBJ2-7, with TRBD2 matching 11 bases. The CDR3 loop spans 16 amino acids. V was clipped by 1 base and J by 5 bases; unmatched bases: 7. CDR1 MGHRA and CDR2 YSYEKL come from the germline V gene. The CDR3 DNA is TGCGCCAGCAGCCAAGTTCTAGCGGGGGGCCGCGACGAGCAGTACTTC. It is translated as CASSQVLAGGRDEQYF.

The gene calls are TRBV5-5 and TRBJ1-5, with 7 positions matching TRBD1. This CDR3 contains 17 residues. Trimming at V came to 3 bases and at J to 0 bases, leaving 9 bases not matched to a gene. Germline values: CDR1 SGHKS, CDR2 YYEKEE (reference sequence). The CDR3 protein is CASSSYDQGVSNQPQHF. Here the CDR3 DNA reads TGTGCCAGCAGCTCTTACGATCAGGGGGTTAGCAATCAGCCCCAGCATTTT.

The rearrangement joins TRBV6-1 to TRBJ1-2, with a tentative D call TRBD1 (5 bases). This CDR3 has 16 amino acids. CDR1 is MNHNS and CDR2 is SASEGT in the germline V gene. Trimming shortened V by 3 bases and J by 6 bases, and 20 bases separated the two germline ends. The CDR3 loop is CASSDGTFPLGNGYTF. As DNA, the CDR3 is TGTGCCAGCAGTGACGGGACTTTCCCCTTGGGGAATGGCTACACCTTC.

The chain employs TRBV2 and TRBJ1-3; D is uncertain. Germline CDR1 and CDR2: SNHLY and FYNNEI. The CDR3 has 14 residues. V dropped 2 bases and J dropped 0 bases, with 5 bases sitting between them. CDR3 residues: CASSELSSGNTIYF. CDR3 sequence (DNA): TGTGCCAGCAGTGAACTAAGCTCTGGAAACACCATATATTTT.

The rearrangement uses TRBV21-1 and TRBJ1-1; TRBD1, the table's D call, lacks a check against the DNA. TRBV21-1 is marked as a pseudogene. The CDR3 covers 16 residues. CDR3 residues: CARIQGRVIEITEAFF. As DNA, the CDR3 is TGTGCCAGGATACAGGGTCGGGTCATTGAGATCACTGAAGCTTTCTTT.

This clone came up a few times. V gene TRBV19 combines with J gene TRBJ1-5; tentatively, D is TRBD1 (5 bases). Trimming shortened V by 5 bases and J by 7 bases, and 12 bases separated the two germline ends. This CDR3 region has 13 residues. The germline V gene has CDR1 LNHDA and CDR2 SQIVND (reference sequence). As DNA, the CDR3 is TGTGCCAGTAGTTTACAGGTTCGGCAGCCCCAGCATTTT. Amino acid sequence: CASSLQVRQPQHF. The full variable domain, in which reference TRBV19 and TRBJ1-5 provide the parts outside the CDR3, is DGGITQSPKYLFRKEGQNVTLSCEQNLNHDAMYWYRQDPGQGLRLIYYSQIVNDFQKGDIAEGYSVSREKKESFPLTVTSAQKNPTAFYLCASSLQVRQPQHFGDGTRLSIL.

The gene calls are TRBV6-5 and TRBJ1-2; D unresolved. Germline lookup yields CDR1 MNHEY and CDR2 SVGAGI. V gave up 6 bases and J gave up 3 bases, with 8 bases separating them. This CDR3 spans 12 amino acids. CDR3 loop: CASRTSYYGYTF. The CDR3 nucleotides read TGTGCCAGCAGAACTAGCTACTATGGCTACACCTTC.

The V gene is TRBV6-5, the J gene TRBJ2-7; the match to TRBD1 covers 8 bases. CDR1 and CDR2 (germline): MNHEY, SVGAGI. The length of the CDR3 is 14 residues. Trimming at V came to 5 bases and at J to 6 bases, leaving 9 bases not matched to a gene. In DNA form, the CDR3 reads TGTGCCAGCAGTCTCCGACAGGGGCGCACCGAGCAGTACTTC. Amino acids: CASSLRQGRTEQYF.

This rearrangement joins TRBV4-1 to TRBJ1-5; TRBD1 aligns across 12 bases. Trimming took 3 bases from V and 3 from J; bases not matched to a gene: 3. This CDR3 is 16 amino acids long. Per the germline V gene, CDR1 is MGHRA and CDR2 is YSYEKL. The CDR3 loop is CASSQTGQGANQPQHF. The DNA for the CDR3 is TGCGCCAGCAGCCAGACGGGACAGGGGGCCAATCAGCCCCAGCATTTT.

Remarks on this clone: At one of its ends the junction is not consistent with the germline gene, which may arise from a read error. The chain is built from TRBV13 and TRBJ2-2; maybe TRBD2 (6 bases). CDR3 length: 17 amino acids. Germline loops: CDR1 PRHDT, CDR2 FYEKMQ (reference sequence). The CDR3 here is CASSPRWGGENAGELFF. The CDR3, as DNA: TGTGCCAGCAGCCCAAGATGGGGAGGAGAGAACGCCGGGGAGCTGTTTTTT. The variable domain in full, completed from reference TRBV13 and TRBJ2-2, reads AAGVIQSPRHLIKEKRETATLKCYPIPRHDTVYWYQQGPGQDPQFLISFYEKMQSDKGSIPDRFSAQQFSDYHSELNMSSLELGDSALYFCASSPRWGGENAGELFFGEGSRLTVL.

This clone was picked up a small number of times. Other DNA sequences from this sample encode an identical CDR3 as well. The V and J genes are TRBV5-1 and TRBJ1-6; TRBD1 agrees at 8 bases. The germline CDR1 and CDR2 sequences are SGHRS and YFSETQ. The V segment lost 0 bases and the J segment 7 bases; nucleotides outside the gene matches: 0. CDR3 size: 14 residues. Here the CDR3 DNA reads TGCGCCAGCAGCTTGGGACAGGGGAATTCACCCCTCCACTTT. Encoded protein: CASSLGQGNSPLHF.

This clone was counted a few times. The rearrangement links TRBV15 to TRBJ2-5; 9 bases map to TRBD2. In germline, CDR1 is LNHNV, CDR2 YYDKDF (reference sequence). Trimming took 1 base from V and 7 from J; bases not matched to a gene: 10. This CDR3 has 16 amino acids. CDR3: CATSRGPSGVDGTQYF. The DNA of the CDR3 is TGTGCCACCAGCAGAGGGCCTAGCGGGGTTGACGGGACCCAGTACTTC.

CDR3 amino acids: CASSGQNTEAFF. CDR3 coding DNA: TGTGCCAGCTCAGGGCAGAACACTGAAGCTTTCTTT. The chain uses TRBV18 and TRBJ1-1; unclear D gene. Germline V gene data show CDR1 as KGHSH and CDR2 as LQKENI. Trimming removed 5 bases at V and 1 base at J, with 5 bases between. This CDR3 has 12 residues.

The chain employs TRBV30 and TRBJ1-3; D is ambiguous. Per the germline V gene, CDR1 is GTSNPN and CDR2 is SVGIG (reference sequence). The CDR3 is 15 residues long. V dropped 2 bases and J dropped 0 bases, with 11 bases sitting between them. CDR3 region: CAWSSGIHSGNTIYF. The DNA for the CDR3 is TGTGCCTGGAGTTCGGGGATCCACTCTGGAAACACCATATATTTT.

The chain has TRBV29-1 and TRBJ1-1, with unresolved D. Trimming cost V 6 bases and J 4 bases, with 12 bases left between them. Germline lookup yields CDR1 SQVTM and CDR2 ANQGSEA. This CDR3 region has 12 residues. This CDR3 reads CSVPEGPTEAFF. In nucleotides, the CDR3 is TGCAGCGTCCCCGAGGGTCCCACTGAAGCTTTCTTT.

This clone has a single count. This chain joins TRBV10-3 and TRBJ1-2; the match to TRBD1 covers 9 bases. Germline CDR1 and CDR2: ENHRY and SYGVKD. The CDR3 length is 12 residues. V was clipped by 6 bases and J by 6 bases; unmatched bases: 2. CDR3 protein: CAIRGQGNGYTF. In DNA, the CDR3 is TGTGCCATCAGGGGACAGGGTAATGGCTACACCTTC.

The V gene is TRBV15, the J gene TRBJ2-5; D is perhaps TRBD1 (5 bases). CDR1 is LNHNV and CDR2 is YYDKDF in the germline V gene (reference sequence). Trimming removed 6 bases at V and 4 bases at J, with 12 bases between. This CDR3 has 13 amino acids. The CDR3 region is CATRRGLIETQYF. CDR3 DNA sequence: TGTGCCACCAGAAGGGGTCTTATAGAGACCCAGTACTTC.

J is TRBJ2-7 and V is TRBV5-4, with D perhaps matching TRBD2 (5 bases). Germline loops: CDR1 SGHNT, CDR2 YYREEE (reference sequence). Trimming pared 4 bases from V and 5 bases from J, leaving 13 bases between. The CDR3 has 13 residues. The CDR3 region is CASSGGPGHEQYF. DNA of the CDR3: TGTGCCAGCAGCGGCGGGCCAGGACACGAGCAGTACTTC. The entire variable domain, with the rest obtained from reference TRBV5-4 and TRBJ2-7, is as follows: ETGVTQSPTHLIKTRGQQVTLRCSSQSGHNTVSWYQQALGQGPQFIFQYYREEENGRGNFPPRFSGLQFPNYSSELNVNALELDDSALYLCASSGGPGHEQYFGPGTRLTVT.

The rearrangement uses TRBV6-1 and TRBJ2-5; D might be TRBD2 (6 bases). The V gene's germline CDR1 is MNHNS and CDR2 SASEGT. Trimming pared 7 bases from V and 7 bases from J, leaving 19 bases between. The CDR3 consists of 14 residues. The CDR3: CASTDRLSEGTQYF. DNA of the CDR3: TGTGCCAGCACAGACAGACTCTCGGAGGGGACCCAGTACTTC.

This chain uses TRBV28 with TRBJ2-2; 7 bases fit TRBD1. CDR3 length equals 15 residues. The V segment lost 5 bases and the J segment 5 bases; nucleotides outside the gene matches: 8. Per germline, CDR1 MDHEN and CDR2 SYDVKM. The CDR3 DNA is TGTGCCAGCAGTATAGGGGGCGCCGGAACCGGGGAGCTGTTTTTT. Translating gives CASSIGGAGTGELFF. Drawing the rest from reference TRBV28 and TRBJ2-2, the complete variable domain is DVKVTQSSRYLVKRTGEKVFLECVQDMDHENMFWYRQDPGLGLRLIYFSYDVKMKEKGDIPEGYSVSREKKERFSLILESASTNQTSMYLCASSIGGAGTGELFFGEGSRLTVL.

The chain is built from TRBV5-1 and TRBJ1-5; D remains unclear. The CDR3 is 15 amino acids. V was pared by 4 bases and J by 1 base, with 12 bases between. Germline V gene lookup returns CDR1 SGHRS and CDR2 YFSETQ. The CDR3, as DNA: TGCGCCAGCAGCCCGGATGGGCAGAGCAATCAGCCCCAGCATTTT. As protein: CASSPDGQSNQPQHF.

This chain links TRBV19 with TRBJ2-2, with D maybe TRBD1 (6 bases). The CDR3 runs to 14 residues. From germline, CDR1 is LNHDA and CDR2 SQIVND (reference sequence). V gave up 5 bases and J gave up 5 bases, with 12 bases separating them. The CDR3 DNA follows: TGTGCCAGTAGTGCGGACAGATGGACCGGGGAGCTGTTTTTT. It translates to CASSADRWTGELFF.

This clone was seen only a few times. This chain connects TRBV2 to TRBJ1-4, with a possible D match to TRBD1 (6 bases). The CDR3 contains 14 residues. V lost 8 bases and J 2 bases, leaving 12 bases between the germline ends. Germline V gene data show CDR1 as SNHLY and CDR2 as FYNNEI. The CDR3: CASGQGLTNEKLFF. CDR3 bases: TGTGCCAGCGGTCAGGGGTTGACTAATGAAAAACTGTTTTTT.

The CDR3 DNA sequence: TGTGCCAGCAGCGCCTCCGGCGGCACTGAAAAACTGTTTTTT. This translates into CASSASGGTEKLFF. The chain combines TRBV9 with TRBJ1-4; D call uncertain. Trimming removed 3 bases at V and 7 bases at J, with 13 bases between. From germline, CDR1 is SGDLS and CDR2 YYNGEE. The CDR3 consists of 14 residues.

J is TRBJ1-2 and V is TRBV12-5; D gene unclear. The CDR3 length is 15 residues. CDR1 LGHNT and CDR2 FRNRAP come from the germline V gene. Trimming left V 0 bases short and J 7 bases short, with 15 bases between. CDR3 sequence (DNA): TGTGCTAGTGGTTTGGTTGGGGAGCCTTTGGGTGGCTACACCTTC. Translated, it gives CASGLVGEPLGGYTF.

The V call is TRBV19, the J call TRBJ2-2; 9 bases align to TRBD1. Germline loops: CDR1 LNHDA, CDR2 SQIVND (reference sequence). Germline trimming cut 4 bases from V and 4 bases from J; bases unmatched to any gene: 4. This CDR3 is 15 amino acids long. CDR3 in amino acids: CASSRQGVGTGELFF. As DNA, the CDR3 is TGTGCCAGTAGTAGACAGGGGGTGGGCACCGGGGAGCTGTTTTTT.

V is TRBV11-2 and J is TRBJ2-7; TRBD2 aligns across 7 bases. Germline CDR1 SGHAT, CDR2 FQNNGV. After removal of 2 bases from V and 0 bases from J, the junction contained 4 bases not matched to a gene. The CDR3 length is 15 residues. CDR3 coding DNA: TGTGCCAGCAGCTTATTGGGGGGGATCTCCTACGAGCAGTACTTC. Protein sequence: CASSLLGGISYEQYF.

The J gene is TRBJ2-7, the V gene TRBV7-9; 7 nucleotides line up with TRBD1. The germline gives CDR1 SEHNR, CDR2 FQNEAQ (reference sequence). V lost 1 base, J lost 1 base, and 10 bases stayed unmatched. The CDR3 extends over 17 amino acids. CDR3 in DNA: TGTGCCAGCAGCTTAGGGACAGGCCAAACCATATCCTACGAGCAGTACTTC. Protein product: CASSLGTGQTISYEQYF.

V usage is TRBV5-6 and J usage is TRBJ1-4; tentatively, D is TRBD1 (6 bases). The V end lost 5 bases, the J end lost 3 bases, and 11 bases lay between the germline ends. Germline V gene data show CDR1 as SGHDT and CDR2 as YYEEEE. CDR3 size: 14 residues. The CDR3 spells CASSPGHSNEKLFF. DNA for the CDR3: TGTGCCAGCAGTCCGGGACATTCTAATGAAAAACTGTTTTTT.

This clone was counted only a few times. The chain recombines TRBV15 with TRBJ2-1; D is possibly TRBD1 (6 bases). CDR1 LNHNV and CDR2 YYDKDF come from the germline V gene (reference sequence). V shed 1 base and J shed 1 base, with 14 bases lying between them. The length of the CDR3 is 17 residues. DNA of the CDR3: TGTGCCACCAGCAGAGCACCAGGGGAATTGTCCTACAATGAGCAGTTCTTC. The encoded protein is CATSRAPGELSYNEQFF.

The J gene is TRBJ2-1, the V gene TRBV7-2; maybe TRBD2 (5 bases). The CDR3 length is 14 residues. The germline V gene has CDR1 SGHTA and CDR2 FQGNSA. The ends were cut back, 0 bases at V and 10 bases at J, with 13 bases in the middle. The CDR3 coding sequence is TGTGCCAGCAGCTTAGCGAGCGGCCTAGGAGAGCAGTTCTTC. Its protein is CASSLASGLGEQFF.

There are a few counts of this clone. J is TRBJ2-7 and V is TRBV5-1, with D perhaps matching TRBD2 (5 bases). V was cut by 0 bases and J by 3 bases, with 10 bases left in between. Per germline, CDR1 SGHRS and CDR2 YFSETQ. The CDR3 loop spans 14 amino acids. The CDR3 protein is CASSLVASSYEQYF. Written as DNA, the CDR3 is TGCGCCAGCAGCTTGGTTGCTAGCAGCTACGAGCAGTACTTC.